A selection of T cell receptor beta chains follows, all from one sample in a study of blood T cells in healthy people across ages. TCRdb redid the calling of the 5' RACE reads with MiXCR, one entry per CDR3 protein. The sample has 800,000 to 950,000 distinct CDR3 sequences, roughly 48% seen once; the top ten hold around an eighth. Sequencing used blood. Receptors were obtained from a man aged 25-40 years in good health. Each CDR3 is given with its conserved first and last residue. Fields, in order: D gene, clone size, J gene, V gene, CDR3 length, CDR3 DNA, CDR3 protein. D genes are given only for firm matches. A clone size is listed for some rows: how often the clone was seen (once, few, many), or a class if it is expanded.

D: TRBD1
size: NA
J: TRBJ1-4
V: TRBV5-6
length: 15
DNA: TGTGCCAGCAGTATTCTGACAGGGGGGAATGAAAAACTGTTTTTT
CDR3: CASSILTGGNEKLFF

D: NA
size: many
J: TRBJ1-5
V: TRBV24-1
length: 13
DNA: TGTGCCACCAGTGATTTGAACAATCAGCCCCAGCATTTT
CDR3: CATSDLNNQPQHF

D: NA
size: NA
J: TRBJ2-4
V: TRBV7-2
length: 15
DNA: TGTGCCAGCAGCCCAGATCGACAGAGACTACGAGAGCAGTACTTC
CDR3: CASSPDRQRLREQYF

D: NA
size: NA
J: TRBJ2-7
V: TRBV6-1
length: 15
DNA: TGTGCCAGCAGTCCCACCGGGGCCAGAGGATACGAGCAGTACTTC
CDR3: CASSPTGARGYEQYF

D: NA
size: NA
J: TRBJ2-7
V: TRBV12-3/TRBV12-4
length: 15
DNA: TGTGCCAGCAGTTTGGAGGGTTTGGGCTCCTACGAGCAGTACTTC
CDR3: CASSLEGLGSYEQYF

D: NA
size: few
J: TRBJ2-1
V: TRBV5-1
length: 15
DNA: TGCGCCAGCAGCTTGGGGGGGGCCGGCAACAATGAGCAGTTCTTC
CDR3: CASSLGGAGNNEQFF

D: NA
size: NA
J: TRBJ1-6
V: TRBV30
length: 15
DNA: TGTGCCTGGAGTGCCCTCGAGGGGGGGGATTCACCCCTCCACTTT
CDR3: CAWSALEGGDSPLHF

D: NA
size: many
J: TRBJ2-7
V: TRBV4-1
length: 14
DNA: TGCGCCAGCAGCCAAGATCAGTTGGGGCGCGAGCAGTACTTC
CDR3: CASSQDQLGREQYF

D: TRBD1
size: few
J: TRBJ1-2
V: TRBV10-2
length: 14
DNA: TGCGCCAGCAGTGAGGGACAGGGAGGCTATGGCTACACCTTC
CDR3: CASSEGQGGYGYTF

D: TRBD1
size: NA
J: TRBJ2-4
V: TRBV10-3
length: 16
DNA: TGTGCCATCAGTGAGTCGAGGGCCGCAGGGGGCTACGAGCAGCACTTC
CDR3: CAISESRAAGGYEQHF

D: NA
size: NA
J: TRBJ1-2
V: TRBV27
length: 15
DNA: TGTGCCAGCAGCCTACTCGGAGAGGCAATCTATGGCTACACCTTC
CDR3: CASSLLGEAIYGYTF

D: NA
size: NA
J: TRBJ1-1
V: TRBV5-5
length: 14
DNA: TGTGCCAGCAGCTCCGTCGGGGGAGGTACTGAAGCTTTCTTT
CDR3: CASSSVGGGTEAFF

D: NA
size: NA
J: TRBJ2-3
V: TRBV27
length: 13
DNA: TGTGCCAGCCAGTTCTTGGGGGACGGTACGCAGTATTTT
CDR3: CASQFLGDGTQYF

D: NA
size: once
J: TRBJ2-1
V: TRBV11-3
length: 16
DNA: TGTGCCAGCAGCTTATCCCCCCCAGACCGGGCCAATGAGCAGTTCTTC
CDR3: CASSLSPPDRANEQFF

D: NA
size: many
J: TRBJ1-4
V: TRBV5-1
length: 17
DNA: TGCGCCAGCAGCTTGGCCCCGGGGGCTTCAACTAATGAAAAACTGTTTTTT
CDR3: CASSLAPGASTNEKLFF

D: TRBD2
size: few
J: TRBJ2-1
V: TRBV6-2/TRBV6-3
length: 15
DNA: TGTGCCAGCAGTCACCTTAGCGGGGCTAGAAATGAGCAGTTCTTC
CDR3: CASSHLSGARNEQFF

D: NA
size: NA
J: TRBJ2-1
V: TRBV3-1
length: 18
DNA: TGTGCCAGCAGCCAGTCATCAGGGAAAGGGAGCTCCTACAATGAGCAGTTCTTC
CDR3: CASSQSSGKGSSYNEQFF

D: TRBD1
size: NA
J: TRBJ2-6
V: TRBV6-2/TRBV6-3
length: 18
DNA: TGTGCCAGCAGACCGCGACAGGGGAAGGGGTCTGGGGCCAACGTCCTGACTTTC
CDR3: CASRPRQGKGSGANVLTF

D: TRBD2
size: NA
J: TRBJ2-1
V: TRBV6-5
length: 12
DNA: TGTGCCAGCAGTTGGAGCGGGGGTGAGCAGTTCTTC
CDR3: CASSWSGGEQFF

D: NA
size: many
J: TRBJ2-7
V: TRBV7-9
length: 13
DNA: TGTGCCAGCAGCTTACGGGATTCCTACGAGCAGTACTTC
CDR3: CASSLRDSYEQYF

D: NA
size: NA
J: TRBJ2-7
V: TRBV4-1
length: 15
DNA: TGCGCCAGCAGCCAAGAGAAGAGGGAGAGCTACGAGCAGTACTTC
CDR3: CASSQEKRESYEQYF

D: NA
size: NA
J: TRBJ2-3
V: TRBV5-1
length: 16
DNA: TGCGCCAGCAGCTTGGAGACTCGGGGCCGCACAGATACGCAGTATTTT
CDR3: CASSLETRGRTDTQYF

D: NA
size: NA
J: TRBJ1-5
V: TRBV28
length: 17
DNA: TGTGCCAGCAGTTTATCCGGAAGGGGGGGGAGCAATCAGCCCCAGCATTTT
CDR3: CASSLSGRGGSNQPQHF

D: TRBD2
size: NA
J: TRBJ2-3
V: TRBV7-2
length: 15
DNA: TGTGCCAGCATCAAGCGGGGGGCGATCACAGATACGCAGTATTTT
CDR3: CASIKRGAITDTQYF

D: TRBD1
size: NA
J: TRBJ2-4
V: TRBV20-1
length: 14
DNA: TGCAGTGCTGCGGGACAGGGGGCCACAAACATTCAGTACTTC
CDR3: CSAAGQGATNIQYF

D: NA
size: NA
J: TRBJ2-3
V: TRBV28
length: 15
DNA: TGTGCCAGCAGCTCCCCAACAGGGTATTCAGATACGCAGTATTTT
CDR3: CASSSPTGYSDTQYF

D: NA
size: NA
J: TRBJ1-2
V: TRBV6-5
length: 14
DNA: TGTGCCAGCAATACAGGGAGTCATGGCTATGGCTACACCTTC
CDR3: CASNTGSHGYGYTF

D: NA
size: few
J: TRBJ2-6
V: TRBV29-1
length: 16
DNA: TGCAGCGTTGAAGATAGCTGGCATCCTGGGGCCAACGTCCTGACTTTC
CDR3: CSVEDSWHPGANVLTF

D: NA
size: NA
J: TRBJ2-5
V: TRBV24-1
length: 14
DNA: TGTGCCACCAGTGATTCTGGGAACCAAGAGACCCAGTACTTC
CDR3: CATSDSGNQETQYF

D: NA
size: NA
J: TRBJ2-1
V: TRBV24-1
length: 13
DNA: TGTGCCACCAGTGATTTTTTGAGAAATGAGCAGTTCTTC
CDR3: CATSDFLRNEQFF

D: NA
size: NA
J: TRBJ1-5
V: TRBV10-3
length: 14
DNA: TGTGCCACCCAGGACTCCGGAGGGGACCAGCCCCAGCATTTT
CDR3: CATQDSGGDQPQHF

D: NA
size: NA
J: TRBJ2-3
V: TRBV12-3/TRBV12-4
length: 15
DNA: TGTGCCAGCACTTCTTGGGGGCGAGGCACAGATACGCAGTATTTT
CDR3: CASTSWGRGTDTQYF

D: TRBD1
size: NA
J: TRBJ2-7
V: TRBV4-2
length: 21
DNA: TGTGCCAGCAGCCAAAGCGGATTTCGGGGACAGGGGCCGAAAAGAGGGTACGAGCAGTACTTC
CDR3: CASSQSGFRGQGPKRGYEQYF

D: TRBD1
size: many
J: TRBJ2-3
V: TRBV6-5
length: 15
DNA: TGTGCCAGCAGCACCCTCACAGGGGTTACAGATACGCAGTATTTT
CDR3: CASSTLTGVTDTQYF

D: TRBD1
size: NA
J: TRBJ1-6
V: TRBV4-1
length: 20
DNA: TGCGCCAGCAGCCAAAGTACCGGGACAGATGATCAGGTCATGGGTTCACCCCTCCACTTT
CDR3: CASSQSTGTDDQVMGSPLHF

D: NA
size: NA
J: TRBJ2-5
V: TRBV4-1
length: 16
DNA: TGCGCCAGCAGCCCGGGGACCGCTACTACCCAAGAGACCCAGTACTTC
CDR3: CASSPGTATTQETQYF

D: TRBD1
size: NA
J: TRBJ1-5
V: TRBV20-1
length: 18
DNA: TGCAGTGCTAGAGATTCCGGACAGGACCTTTATAGCAATCAGCCCCAGCATTTT
CDR3: CSARDSGQDLYSNQPQHF

D: NA
size: NA
J: TRBJ2-5
V: TRBV6-2/TRBV6-3
length: 15
DNA: TGTGCCAGCAGTTGGCCGGGACTCACAAGAGAGACCCAGTACTTC
CDR3: CASSWPGLTRETQYF

D: NA
size: NA
J: TRBJ1-2
V: TRBV20-1
length: 13
DNA: TGCAGTACCCGGGTCGGGGGAAACAATGGCTACACCTTC
CDR3: CSTRVGGNNGYTF

D: NA
size: few
J: TRBJ2-7
V: TRBV6-6
length: 15
DNA: TGTGCCAGCAGCCCCTGGGGGTCTCGAGGGTACGAGCAGTACTTC
CDR3: CASSPWGSRGYEQYF

D: NA
size: NA
J: TRBJ2-5
V: TRBV20-1
length: 11
DNA: TGCAGTGGTAGCGGCAAAGAGACCCAGTACTTC
CDR3: CSGSGKETQYF

D: NA
size: NA
J: TRBJ2-3
V: TRBV10-3
length: 13
DNA: TGTGCCATCAGCGGACTGATGCTAGATACGCAGTATTTT
CDR3: CAISGLMLDTQYF

D: TRBD2
size: NA
J: TRBJ2-7
V: TRBV10-3
length: 14
DNA: TGTGCCATCAGGAGCGGGACGGCTGTTTACGAGCAGTACTTC
CDR3: CAIRSGTAVYEQYF

D: NA
size: few
J: TRBJ1-2
V: TRBV28
length: 13
DNA: TGTGCCAGCAGTTTAACCAGGTGGGGAGGCTACACCTTC
CDR3: CASSLTRWGGYTF

D: TRBD2
size: NA
J: TRBJ2-3
V: TRBV27
length: 14
DNA: TGTGCCAGCAGCCCTAGCGGGGGGCCGTCCACGCAGTATTTT
CDR3: CASSPSGGPSTQYF

D: NA
size: NA
J: TRBJ1-2
V: TRBV4-2
length: 15
DNA: TGTGCCAGCAGCCGCGGACAAGCCAGTGGGGGTGGCTACACCTTC
CDR3: CASSRGQASGGGYTF

D: NA
size: NA
J: TRBJ1-2
V: TRBV25-1
length: 16
DNA: TGTGCCAGCAGTGATTCCCGGGCCTCCGCTAACTATGGCTACACCTTC
CDR3: CASSDSRASANYGYTF

D: NA
size: NA
J: TRBJ2-5
V: TRBV4-2
length: 15
DNA: TGTGCCAGCAGGGGGCCAGCGACCTACCAAGAGACCCAGTACTTC
CDR3: CASRGPATYQETQYF

D: NA
size: few
J: TRBJ2-3
V: TRBV7-2
length: 17
DNA: TGTGCCAGCAGCCCCTTGGTCCGGGGCAGAGCCACAGATACGCAGTATTTT
CDR3: CASSPLVRGRATDTQYF

D: NA
size: NA
J: TRBJ1-1
V: TRBV6-4
length: 14
DNA: TGTGCCAGCAGTGACTCTCTGAGGGGGGGTGAAGCTTTCTTT
CDR3: CASSDSLRGGEAFF

D: TRBD1
size: few
J: TRBJ2-1
V: TRBV5-1
length: 15
DNA: TGCGCCAGCAGCGCCGGGACAGGGTACTACAATGAGCAGTTCTTC
CDR3: CASSAGTGYYNEQFF

D: NA
size: NA
J: TRBJ1-5
V: TRBV4-1
length: 15
DNA: TGCGCCAGCAGCCAAGGAATTTCCCTCAATCAGCCCCAGCATTTT
CDR3: CASSQGISLNQPQHF

D: TRBD2
size: once
J: TRBJ2-4
V: TRBV7-2
length: 14
DNA: TGTGCCAGCAGCGTCGGACTAGCGGGGAGAGAGCAGTACTTC
CDR3: CASSVGLAGREQYF